One T cell receptor (beta chain) is described in this entry. The data were taken from a study of shared clonotypes between healthy human individuals. All donors were Caucasian adults living in Nashville, Tennessee. The CDR3 extends over 16 amino acids. Germline V lookup: CDR1 GTSNPN, CDR2 SVGIG (reference sequence). Trimming cost V 0 bases and J 0 bases; bases outside gene matches: 3. Deep-level settings were used for running the assay. Each subset's genomic DNA was split evenly across several immunoSEQ plates. Repertoires were generated with immunoSEQ multiplex PCR, while TCRdb's copy carries only in-frame clones and drops some. The sample carries 400,000 to 600,000 clones, around 79% recorded once.

This chain links TRBV30 with TRBJ2-2; 8 bases fit TRBD1. The sample was PBMCs. This clonotype originated in a middle-aged woman in good health. Some clones in this sample may be carry-over from other donors' samples. The DNA of the CDR3 is TGTGCCTGGAGTGTAAGGACAGGGTCGAACACCGGGGAGCTGTTTTTT. It is translated as CAWSVRTGSNTGELFF.